The 19 T cell receptor beta chains presented below share a single source sample, sequenced in a study of cytomegalovirus exposure and HLA in healthy donors. The PCR made use of 60 Vbeta and 13 Jbeta primers. Produced via immunoSEQ multiplex PCR; TCRdb's table is partial and in-frame only. The data hold 250,000 to 350,000 clones, with about nine tenths observed a single time. Material for sequencing was PBMCs. The receptors come from a man aged 40-55 years in good health and CMV-seropositive.

V gene TRBV7-9 combines with J gene TRBJ2-2; D gene ambiguous. Germline assignment: CDR1 SEHNR and CDR2 FQNEAQ (reference sequence). CDR3 length equals 15 residues. The V and J ends lost 0 bases and 1 base respectively, with 6 bases between them. The CDR3 sequence is CASSLAGENTGELFF. The CDR3 DNA reads TGTGCCAGCAGCTTAGCCGGAGAGAACACCGGGGAGCTGTTTTTT. Full variable domain (rest looked up from reference TRBV7-9 and TRBJ2-2): DTGVSQNPRHKITKRGQNVTFRCDPISEHNRLYWYRQTLGQGPEFLTYFQNEAQLEKSRLLSDRFSAERPKGSFSTLEIQRTEQGDSAMYLCASSLAGENTGELFFGEGSRLTVL.

The V call is TRBV4-3, the J call TRBJ1-3, with D perhaps TRBD1 (5 bases). Per the germline V gene, CDR1 is LGHNA and CDR2 is YSLEER. V was cut by 1 base and J by 0 bases, with 10 bases left in between. This CDR3 has 16 amino acids. CDR3 nucleotides: TGCGCCAGCAGCCAAGCAAGGGGTAACTCTGGAAACACCATATATTTT. Its translation is CASSQARGNSGNTIYF.

The chain joins TRBV7-6 to TRBJ2-3, with D perhaps matching TRBD1 (6 bases). CDR3 size: 13 residues. Trimming stripped 2 bases from V and 4 bases from J, with 7 bases between. CDR1 is SGHVS and CDR2 is FNYEAQ in the germline V gene. The CDR3 sequence: CASSLKGADTQYF. CDR3 DNA: TGTGCCAGCAGCTTAAAGGGGGCAGATACGCAGTATTTT.

The chain is built from TRBV30 and TRBJ2-5, with D hard to call. Germline CDR1 and CDR2: GTSNPN and SVGIG (reference sequence). The CDR3 extends over 14 amino acids. V lost 5 bases, J lost 0 bases, and 13 bases lay in between. CDR3 nucleotides: TGTGCCTGGGGAGAAGTTGGGTACCAAGAGACCCAGTACTTC. Its translation: CAWGEVGYQETQYF.

This chain links TRBV19 with TRBJ2-1; 7 positions agree with TRBD2. Trimming cost V 7 bases and J 10 bases; bases outside gene matches: 4. The germline CDR1 and CDR2 sequences are LNHDA and SQIVND (reference sequence). The CDR3 has 11 residues. CDR3 amino acids: CASTLAEEQFF. In DNA, the CDR3 is TGTGCCAGTACCCTAGCGGAAGAGCAGTTCTTC.

As regards this clone: The junction differs from germline at one of its ends, possibly a read error. The chain uses TRBV7-9 and TRBJ1-1; perhaps TRBD1 as D (6 bases). The CDR3 contains 17 residues. Per the germline V gene, CDR1 is SEHNR and CDR2 is FQNEAQ (reference sequence). The DNA of the CDR3 is TGTTCCAGCAGCTCCAAGAGGGTCGACAGGATGAACACTGAAGCTTTCTTT. Its protein is CSSSSKRVDRMNTEAFF.

The chain is built from TRBV14 and TRBJ1-6, with D perhaps TRBD1 (6 bases). This CDR3 has 16 residues. V was pared by 2 bases and J by 7 bases, with 15 bases between. CDR1 is SGHDN, CDR2 FVKESK, per germline. CDR3 residues: CASSQSQGGRNSPLHF. The CDR3 DNA sequence: TGTGCCAGCAGCCAATCGCAAGGGGGAAGAAATTCACCCCTCCACTTT.

The V call is TRBV27, the J call TRBJ2-4; D is unclear. Trimming shortened V by 0 bases and J by 12 bases, and 18 bases separated the two germline ends. From germline, CDR1 is MNHEY and CDR2 SMNVEV (reference sequence). The CDR3 is made up of 15 amino acids. This chain's CDR3 is CASSLSVYSGPAQYF. CDR3 DNA: TGTGCCAGCAGTTTATCGGTATATTCTGGGCCAGCTCAGTACTTC.

The gene calls are TRBV6-1 and TRBJ1-1, with D possibly TRBD1 on 5 matching bases. This CDR3 contains 13 residues. V was shortened by 6 bases and J by 5 bases, with 13 bases between the two germline ends. Germline-derived CDR1 and CDR2 are MNHNS and SASEGT. The CDR3 sequence: CASSGGVRTEAFF. DNA for the CDR3: TGTGCCAGCAGCGGAGGGGTGCGAACTGAAGCTTTCTTT.

This chain links TRBV19 with TRBJ2-1, with D maybe TRBD2 (6 bases). From germline, CDR1 is LNHDA and CDR2 SQIVND (reference sequence). V dropped 6 bases and J dropped 3 bases, with 18 bases sitting between them. CDR3 length equals 16 residues. CDR3 protein: CASRRGAGQNYNEQFF. Here the CDR3 DNA reads TGTGCCAGTAGGAGGGGAGCGGGTCAAAACTACAATGAGCAGTTCTTC. The full variable domain, rest sourced from reference TRBV19 and TRBJ2-1, is DGGITQSPKYLFRKEGQNVTLSCEQNLNHDAMYWYRQDPGQGLRLIYYSQIVNDFQKGDIAEGYSVSREKKESFPLTVTSAQKNPTAFYLCASRRGAGQNYNEQFFGPGTRLTVL.

This chain uses TRBV27 with TRBJ2-7; 7 nucleotides match TRBD2. Trimming at V came to 6 bases and at J to 2 bases, leaving 7 bases not matched to a gene. Per the germline V gene, CDR1 is MNHEY and CDR2 is SMNVEV (reference sequence). This CDR3 spans 14 amino acids. In DNA, the CDR3 is TGTGCCAGCAGACCTGTTAGCGGGCCCTACGAGCAGTACTTC. This translates into CASRPVSGPYEQYF.

V is TRBV15 and J is TRBJ1-2; TRBD1 aligns across 9 bases. The CDR3 length is 15 residues. J was trimmed by 5 bases and V by 1 base; bases with no gene match: 5. Germline values: CDR1 LNHNV, CDR2 YYDKDF (reference sequence). The DNA for the CDR3 is TGTGCCACCAGCAGAGGGCCGGACAGGGGATATGGCTACACCTTC. Translation: CATSRGPDRGYGYTF.

This clone was seen a single time. The chain links TRBV27 to TRBJ2-3, with D maybe TRBD1 (5 bases). The germline V gene encodes CDR1 MNHEY and CDR2 SMNVEV (reference sequence). V lost 4 bases and J 9 bases, leaving 17 bases between the germline ends. The CDR3 has 14 amino acids. The CDR3 is CASSSLRDALTQYF. In DNA form, the CDR3 reads TGTGCCAGCAGTTCCCTCAGGGATGCCTTGACGCAGTATTTT.

The chain carries TRBV18 and TRBJ2-1; TRBD1 aligns across 9 bases. Germline values: CDR1 KGHSH, CDR2 LQKENI. The CDR3 is made up of 13 amino acids. V lost 4 bases and J lost 7; bases outside the gene matches: 2. Here the CDR3 reads CASSRDRANEQFF. The CDR3 bases are TGTGCCAGCTCACGGGACAGGGCAAATGAGCAGTTCTTC.

V usage is TRBV28 and J usage is TRBJ1-1, with TRBD1 identical over 7 bases. Unmatched junction bases numbered 6, after V lost 2 bases and J lost 0 bases. The CDR3 is 16 residues long. Germline V gene lookup returns CDR1 MDHEN and CDR2 SYDVKM. The CDR3 nucleotides are TGTGCCAGCAGTTTAAGTTGGGGACAGATGAACACTGAAGCTTTCTTT. Protein product: CASSLSWGQMNTEAFF.

The chain joins TRBV27 to TRBJ1-4, with 7 bases fitting TRBD1. This CDR3 contains 18 residues. Losses at the gene ends were 5 bases for V and 2 bases for J; bases not matched to a gene: 14. Per the germline V gene, CDR1 is MNHEY and CDR2 is SMNVEV (reference sequence). CDR3 amino acids: CASSPTPDRASTNEKLFF. As DNA, the CDR3 is TGTGCCAGCAGTCCTACCCCCGACAGGGCTTCGACTAATGAAAAACTGTTTTTT.

The rearrangement uses TRBV9 and TRBJ1-3; D is unresolved. The ends were cut back, 4 bases at V and 0 bases at J, with 8 bases in the middle. CDR1 is SGDLS and CDR2 is YYNGEE in the germline V gene. The CDR3 totals 14 residues. CDR3 in DNA: TGTGCCAGCAGCCCCCGGAGCTCTGGAAACACCATATATTTT. Amino acids: CASSPRSSGNTIYF.

This clone has just a few counts. This sample also contains other DNA sequences that code for the same CDR3. V usage is TRBV5-6 and J usage is TRBJ2-7, with a tentative D call TRBD1 (7 bases). The V end lost 0 bases, the J end lost 3 bases, and 13 bases lay between the germline ends. The CDR3 is 15 residues long. Germline V gene sequence: CDR1 SGHDT, CDR2 YYEEEE. Written as DNA, the CDR3 is TGTGCCAGCAGCTTGGTCGGGGGACAGTTCTACGAGCAGTACTTC. Residues: CASSLVGGQFYEQYF.

The CDR3: CASSGSGRSTDTQYF. The CDR3 DNA sequence: TGTGCCAGCAGCGGTAGCGGGAGAAGCACAGATACGCAGTATTTT. The J gene is TRBJ2-3, the V gene TRBV9; 9 nucleotides line up with TRBD2. The germline CDR1 and CDR2 sequences are SGDLS and YYNGEE. The CDR3 spans 15 residues. Trimming cost V 3 bases and J 0 bases; bases outside gene matches: 2.